Sequencing of this T cell receptor (beta chain) was carried out in a study of blood T cells in healthy people across ages. CDR3 length: 16 amino acids. V lost 7 bases to trimming and J lost 1 base, with 16 bases between them. CDR1 is MNHEY, CDR2 SMNVEV, per germline (reference sequence). The authors extracted at least 5 micrograms of total RNA per sample. The authors ran a second PCR of 7 to 11 cycles using a sample-barcoded 5' primer and a J-beta primer mix. TCRdb ran MiXCR on the 5' RACE reads and lists one entry per CDR3 protein. The table lists over a million distinct CDR3 sequences, more than 40% of them singletons.

This sequence was found in a woman aged 60 to 75 in good health. Sample: blood. This chain connects TRBV27 to TRBJ2-2; either TRBD1 or TRBD2 may supply D (5 bases each). The CDR3 protein is CASTQALGVNTGELFF. The CDR3 DNA sequence: TGTGCCAGCACTCAGGCCCTGGGGGTGAACACCGGGGAGCTGTTTTTT.